These 15 T cell receptor beta chains were sequenced from one sample in a study of blood T cell repertoires in COVID-19. Repertoires were generated with immunoSEQ multiplex PCR, while TCRdb's copy carries only in-frame clones and drops some. The table shows some 150,000 clones, with around 82% occurring only once. What was sequenced was peripheral blood. The receptor set was obtained from a human donor with acute or convalescent COVID-19. The donor label of this sample is uncertain.

J is TRBJ1-2 and V is TRBV7-2; D uncertain. The ends were cut back, 1 base at V and 8 bases at J, with 14 bases in the middle. Looked up from germline, CDR1 is SGHTA and CDR2 is FQGNSA. There are 14 residues in the CDR3. CDR3 residues: CASSLVGAEFGYTF. CDR3 in DNA: TGTGCCAGCAGCTTAGTCGGCGCGGAATTCGGCTACACCTTC.

The J gene is TRBJ2-4, the V gene TRBV19, with 9 bases that match TRBD1. This CDR3 has 16 amino acids. V lost 6 bases, J lost 0 bases, and 6 bases stayed unmatched. Germline V lookup: CDR1 LNHDA, CDR2 SQIVND (reference sequence). Written as DNA, the CDR3 is TGTGCCAGTAGCCCCGGGACAGGGAGAGCCAAAAACATTCAGTACTTC. Its translation is CASSPGTGRAKNIQYF.

The chain has TRBV30 and TRBJ1-6; no definite D call. V was trimmed by 0 bases and J by 5 bases, leaving 11 bases between them. There are 15 residues in the CDR3. Germline V gene sequence: CDR1 GTSNPN, CDR2 SVGIG (reference sequence). The CDR3 reads CAWSVLAGDNSPLHF. The CDR3 region has the DNA TGTGCCTGGAGTGTACTCGCCGGAGATAATTCACCCCTCCACTTT.

The chain recombines TRBV11-3 with TRBJ2-1; the D gene is possibly TRBD1 (6 bases). The CDR3 is 14 residues long. Germline V CDR1 and CDR2: SGHNT, YENEEA. Trimming pared 1 base from V and 3 bases from J, leaving 7 bases between. CDR3 sequence (DNA): TGTGCCAGCAGCTTAGGGGGGCTCTACAATGAGCAGTTCTTC. This sequence encodes CASSLGGLYNEQFF.

This sequence joins TRBV6-2 or TRBV6-3 and TRBJ1-5; 7 nucleotides line up with TRBD1. This CDR3 region has 17 residues. V lost 2 bases and J lost 3; bases outside the gene matches: 10. Germline values: CDR1 MNHEY, CDR2 SVGEGT. The CDR3 coding sequence is TGTGCCAGCAGTTACGACGGGACAGTGAGCTTCAATCAGCCCCAGCATTTT. Translation: CASSYDGTVSFNQPQHF.

The chain carries TRBV6-1 and TRBJ1-2; a weak D match, TRBD1 (6 bases). Trimming shortened V by 3 bases and J by 2 bases, and 10 bases separated the two germline ends. Per germline, CDR1 MNHNS and CDR2 SASEGT. The CDR3 totals 14 residues. DNA for the CDR3: TGTGCCAGCAGTGAGGTCGGACAGAACTATGGCTACACCTTC. It is translated as CASSEVGQNYGYTF.

The chain carries TRBV6-1 and TRBJ2-7, with no clear D. This CDR3 spans 18 amino acids. In germline, CDR1 is MNHNS, CDR2 SASEGT. V was shortened by 4 bases and J by 2 bases, with 24 bases between the two germline ends. The CDR3: CASSVTPPGPTIPYEQYF. DNA for the CDR3: TGTGCCAGCAGTGTAACCCCCCCGGGTCCTACGATACCCTACGAGCAGTACTTC.

This clone was observed a handful of times. The chain has TRBV18 and TRBJ2-5, with a tentative D call TRBD1 (6 bases). The ends were cut back, 3 bases at V and 5 bases at J, with 16 bases in the middle. The germline V gene encodes CDR1 KGHSH and CDR2 LQKENI. The CDR3 totals 15 residues. The CDR3 nucleotides are TGTGCCAGCTCACCCCGGACAGCTACCGGGGAGACCCAGTACTTC. Amino acids: CASSPRTATGETQYF.

DNA for the CDR3: TGTGCCAGCCGGACAGGCTACGAGCAGTACTTC. Translation: CASRTGYEQYF. The chain is built from TRBV6-6 and TRBJ2-7, with 7 nucleotides matching TRBD1. The junction had 1 base not matched to a gene; V was cut back by 8 bases and J by 3 bases. There are 11 residues in the CDR3. Per the germline V gene, CDR1 is MNHNY and CDR2 is SVGAGI (reference sequence).

V is TRBV29-1 and J is TRBJ2-1; the D is unclear. Trimming removed 4 bases at V and 8 bases at J, with 9 bases between. The CDR3 contains 11 residues. Looked up from germline, CDR1 is SQVTM and CDR2 is ANQGSEA. CDR3 DNA: TGCAGCGTTGGGTCAGTCGATGAGCAGTTCTTC. It codes for CSVGSVDEQFF.

The V call is TRBV5-1, the J call TRBJ2-3; 10 bases agree with TRBD2. J was trimmed by 3 bases and V by 6 bases; bases with no gene match: 4. Germline CDR1 reads SGHRS; CDR2 reads YFSETQ. The CDR3 runs 14 residues. The CDR3 reads CASTRTSGTDTQYF. The DNA of the CDR3 is TGCGCCAGCACCCGGACTAGCGGAACAGATACGCAGTATTTT.

This rearrangement joins TRBV19 to TRBJ2-3; D ambiguous. Per germline, CDR1 LNHDA and CDR2 SQIVND (reference sequence). The V gene lost 5 bases and the J gene lost 2 bases, with 11 bases spanning the gap. The CDR3 is 14 amino acids. CDR3 in amino acids: CASSDAGPTDTQYF. CDR3 sequence (DNA): TGTGCCAGTAGTGATGCAGGCCCCACAGATACGCAGTATTTT.

This clone was recorded only once. This sequence joins TRBV19 and TRBJ1-2; 7 bases map to TRBD1. This CDR3 comprises 14 residues. Germline V gene lookup returns CDR1 LNHDA and CDR2 SQIVND (reference sequence). J lost 8 bases, V lost 7 bases, and 13 bases had no gene match. CDR3 sequence reads: CASTFSEGDRGYTF. The DNA for the CDR3 is TGTGCCAGTACTTTTTCCGAGGGGGACAGAGGCTACACCTTC.

The rearrangement joins TRBV19 to TRBJ2-5, with 8 nucleotides matching TRBD2. V was pared by 6 bases and J by 5 bases, with 17 bases of the junction left unmatched. The germline V gene encodes CDR1 LNHDA and CDR2 SQIVND (reference sequence). The CDR3 covers 17 residues. The CDR3 protein is CASSEPTSAYQGETQYF. The CDR3 DNA follows: TGTGCCAGTAGCGAACCGACTAGCGCATATCAGGGGGAGACCCAGTACTTC.

The rearrangement joins TRBV6-5 to TRBJ1-6; 8 nucleotides match TRBD1. Germline CDR1 MNHEY, CDR2 SVGAGI. The CDR3 length is 16 residues. V dropped 0 bases and J dropped 6; count of bases not matched to a gene: 4. CDR3: CASSYSSGGPNSPLHF. The CDR3 coding sequence is TGTGCCAGCAGTTACTCCTCAGGGGGCCCTAATTCACCCCTCCACTTT.